The 13 T cell receptor beta chains presented below share a single source sample, sequenced in a study of blood T cell repertoires in COVID-19. Produced via immunoSEQ multiplex PCR; TCRdb's table is partial and in-frame only. Altogether about 87,000 clones are present, over 75% being singletons, with the ten largest covering roughly 2.2%. Sample: peripheral blood. The receptors derive from a woman aged 70-85 years with acute or convalescent COVID-19.

V usage is TRBV4-2 and J usage is TRBJ1-2; tentatively, D is TRBD1 (5 bases). Trimming shortened V by 0 bases and J by 1 base, and 9 bases separated the two germline ends. Germline CDR1 reads LGHNA; CDR2 reads YNFKEQ. The CDR3 length is 15 residues. The DNA of the CDR3 is TGTGCCAGCAGCCAAGAACGGACAAGTAACTATGGCTACACCTTC. Translating it yields CASSQERTSNYGYTF.

CDR3 DNA sequence: TGTGCCAGCAGCGACAGGGGGCCCGACAATGAGCAGTTCTTC. Amino acids: CASSDRGPDNEQFF. This chain joins TRBV6-5 and TRBJ2-1, with TRBD1 identical over 10 bases. The germline V gene has CDR1 MNHEY and CDR2 SVGAGI. Germline trimming cut 6 bases from V and 5 bases from J; bases unmatched to any gene: 4. The CDR3 loop spans 14 amino acids.

The rearrangement links TRBV15 to TRBJ1-4; weak D call: TRBD1 (5 bases). From germline, CDR1 is LNHNV and CDR2 YYDKDF (reference sequence). This CDR3 contains 16 residues. V was pared by 3 bases and J by 3 bases, with 14 bases between. For the CDR3, the DNA is TGTGCCACCAGCAGCCTCAAGACAGAACCTAATGAAAAACTGTTTTTT. This encodes CATSSLKTEPNEKLFF.

The CDR3 DNA reads TGTGCCGGAGGCGGAACAGGGGGCCAATCCTATGGCTACACCTTC. This translates into CAGGGTGGQSYGYTF. The chain couples TRBV28 to TRBJ1-2; TRBD1 matches 9 bases. This CDR3 has 15 residues. The V gene end was trimmed by 11 bases and the J gene end by 4 bases; junction bases not matched to a gene: 14. Per germline, CDR1 MDHEN and CDR2 SYDVKM.

This chain connects TRBV6-6 to TRBJ2-1; 10 nucleotides line up with TRBD2. V was clipped by 6 bases and J by 4 bases; unmatched bases: 6. There are 15 residues in the CDR3. CDR1 is MNHNY, CDR2 SVGAGI, per germline (reference sequence). As DNA, the CDR3 is TGTGCCAGCAGAACTACTAGCGGGGTTTACAATGAGCAGTTCTTC. Protein sequence: CASRTTSGVYNEQFF.

The rearrangement links TRBV20-1 to TRBJ2-3; D gene ambiguous. V shed 3 bases and J shed 2 bases, with 15 bases lying between them. This CDR3 is built from 15 residues. CDR1 is DFQATT, CDR2 SNEGSKA, per germline (reference sequence). The CDR3 region has the DNA TGCAGTGCTAGTGATCTGTGGCCGAACACAGATACGCAGTATTTT. Translation gives CSASDLWPNTDTQYF.

This clone was found a few times. This sequence joins TRBV5-1 and TRBJ2-2; TRBD1 might be the D (5 bases). Germline loops: CDR1 SGHRS, CDR2 YFSETQ. The CDR3 length is 17 residues. V lost 2 bases and J lost 2, with 16 bases in between. CDR3 coding DNA: TGCGCCAGCAGCTTTGATAGTCAAGGGGCCAACACCGGGGAGCTGTTTTTT. Translated: CASSFDSQGANTGELFF.

The chain uses TRBV29-1 and TRBJ1-1, with D perhaps TRBD1 (6 bases). The germline V and J ends were trimmed by 5 bases and 4 bases, with 17 bases remaining between them. Germline CDR1 reads SQVTM; CDR2 reads ANQGSEA. The CDR3 is made up of 14 amino acids. The CDR3 loop is CSVQITGMGTEAFF. CDR3 sequence (DNA): TGCAGCGTTCAAATCACAGGGATGGGCACTGAAGCTTTCTTT.

This clone came up a few times. J is TRBJ1-6 and V is TRBV2; tentative D call: TRBD1 (5 bases). Per the germline V gene, CDR1 is SNHLY and CDR2 is FYNNEI. Deletions cut 7 bases from V and 0 bases from J, with 10 bases between. This CDR3 comprises 15 residues. In nucleotides, the CDR3 is TGTGCCAGCAAAAACAGGAGCTCCTATAATTCACCCCTCCACTTT. Translated, it gives CASKNRSSYNSPLHF.

The chain is built from TRBV7-9 and TRBJ2-7, with D perhaps TRBD2 (5 bases). The germline V and J ends were trimmed by 0 bases and 2 bases, with 8 bases remaining between them. The CDR3 totals 14 residues. Germline loops: CDR1 SEHNR, CDR2 FQNEAQ (reference sequence). CDR3 sequence: CASSLARETYEQYF. The CDR3 region has the DNA TGTGCCAGCAGCTTAGCAAGGGAGACCTACGAGCAGTACTTC.

The genes are TRBV4-1 and TRBJ1-2; TRBD1 might be the D (6 bases). This CDR3 is built from 18 residues. Germline CDR1 MGHRA, CDR2 YSYEKL. Trimming took off 6 bases at V and 0 bases at J, with 23 bases between the two ends. The CDR3 sequence: CASRSVRTVPGANYGYTF. Written as DNA, the CDR3 is TGCGCCAGCAGATCTGTCCGGACAGTTCCCGGGGCTAACTATGGCTACACCTTC.

The chain combines TRBV5-1 with TRBJ1-2; D call uncertain. Germline V gene data show CDR1 as SGHRS and CDR2 as YFSETQ. The CDR3 is 12 residues long. Trimming removed 4 bases from V and 4 bases from J, with 8 bases in between. CDR3 nucleotides: TGCGCCAGCAGCACCCTAGGCTATGGCTACACCTTC. This encodes CASSTLGYGYTF.

V and J are TRBV5-4 and TRBJ2-2; 8 bases are shared with TRBD1. CDR3 size: 15 residues. Germline CDR1 and CDR2: SGHNT and YYREEE (reference sequence). J gave up 7 bases and V 6 bases, and 11 bases lay outside the gene matches. The DNA for the CDR3 is TGTGCCAGCACTGGACAGGGCGGGCCCGACGGGGAGCTGTTTTTT. Protein sequence: CASTGQGGPDGELFF.